This T cell receptor (beta chain) was sequenced during a study of response to subunit inactivated influenza vaccine. Findings and limits, study-wide: There was a suggestion from the authors that each seasonal influenza vaccination recruits few new T cells.

In TCRdb, the RT-PCR reads were re-called with MiXCR into one record per CDR3 protein. The sample has 650,000 to 850,000 distinct CDR3 sequences; approximately 15% are singletons. The CDR3 spans 15 residues. The ends were cut back, 1 base at V and 9 bases at J, with 13 bases in the middle. In this sample, this clonotype turned up a few times. Its antigen is as yet unknown. This clonotype was obtained from a man between 45 and 60 years old who received an inactivated influenza vaccine. The sequencing here drew on PBMCs from blood, taken 14 days before vaccination. J is TRBJ1-6 and V is TRBV12-3 or TRBV12-4, with a possible D match to TRBD1 (5 bases). CDR3 protein: CASSLGGGDASPLHF. CDR3 sequence (DNA): TGTGCCAGCAGTTTAGGAGGAGGGGACGCTTCACCCCTCCACTTT.